The clone carrying this TCR beta chain has at least ten counts. As yet, its antigen is unknown. The data were taken from a study of T cells in Graves' hyperthyroidism and ophthalmopathy. Findings and caveats of the study: The model identified upcoming ophthalmopathy a median around 7.1 months ahead of onset.

Disease duration was under 3 months in the ophthalmopathy patients, who also had a Clinical Activity Score of at least 3 and a NOSPECS grade of at least 4. Lactation, pregnancy, other autoimmune disease or uncontrolled infection excluded patients. Trimming took off 3 bases at V and 2 bases at J, with 8 bases between the two ends. The length of the CDR3 is 13 residues. Germline CDR1 is SGHNT and CDR2 is YYREEE (reference sequence). RNA transcripts served as the template for amplifying TCR beta CDR3 regions. A first-round RT-PCR of the TCR CDR3 used the HTBI primer set. TCRdb independently ran MiXCR on the multiplex PCR reads; one entry per CDR3 protein. The table records around 340,000 distinct CDR3 sequences, 15% to 20% of them present only once.

What was sequenced was blood. V gene TRBV5-4 combines with J gene TRBJ1-2; no reliable D call. This clonotype was sampled from a woman in her thirties or forties with Graves' ophthalmopathy. CDR3 DNA: TGTGCCAGCAGCTGGAGGTGGAACTATGGCTACACCTTC. This encodes CASSWRWNYGYTF.